This record concerns one T cell receptor (beta chain) sequence. Germline CDR1 SGHAT, CDR2 FQNNGV. This CDR3 is built from 15 residues. The V gene end was trimmed by 5 bases and the J gene end by 3 bases; junction bases not matched to a gene: 10. The sample comes from a study of T cell responses to AZD1222 COVID-19 vaccine. Libraries were prepared by immunoSEQ multiplex PCR; TCRdb keeps only in-frame clonotypes and omits some of them. Among tens of thousands of clones listed, around 91% were seen once. The input for sequencing was peripheral blood, taken on day 0 of MenACWY control vaccination. The receptor was isolated from an adult in good health. The rearrangement links TRBV11-2 to TRBJ2-7, with 7 bases aligning to TRBD2. CDR3 residues: CASSVSLAEHYEQYF. The CDR3 DNA reads as TGTGCCAGCAGCGTCTCCCTAGCGGAGCACTACGAGCAGTACTTC. Looking up the rest from reference TRBV11-2 and TRBJ2-7 gives the full variable domain: EAGVAQSPRYKIIEKRQSVAFWCNPISGHATLYWYQQILGQGPKLLIQFQNNGVVDDSQLPKDRFSAERLKGVDSTLKIQPAKLEDSAVYLCASSVSLAEHYEQYFGPGTRLTVT.